What follows are 10 T cell receptor beta chains derived from one specimen sequenced in a study of response to subunit inactivated influenza vaccine. TCRdb processed the RT-PCR reads anew with MiXCR; each CDR3 protein has one entry. Here the sample spans just under 250,000 distinct CDR3 sequences, 10% to 15% being singletons. This sample comprised non-naive T cells sorted from PBMCs, obtained 14 days before vaccination. These receptors were obtained from a man aged 50 to 59 who received an inactivated influenza vaccine.

The chain recombines TRBV6-1 with TRBJ2-6, with D uncertain. The CDR3 totals 15 residues. The germline gives CDR1 MNHNS, CDR2 SASEGT. Trimming took off 6 bases at V and 2 bases at J, with 11 bases between the two ends. Here the CDR3 reads CASSRLGTGANVLTF. The CDR3 bases are TGTGCCAGCAGCCGCCTGGGTACTGGGGCCAACGTCCTGACTTTC.

In its sample, this clonotype was seen a few times. This chain uses TRBV24-1 with TRBJ1-5; TRBD1 is a possible D gene (5 bases). Per the germline V gene, CDR1 is KGHDR and CDR2 is SFDVKD. The V end lost 4 bases, the J end lost 9 bases, and 12 bases lay between the germline ends. The CDR3 consists of 13 residues. The DNA of the CDR3 is TGTGCCACCAGTGAGAGACAGAGAGGGCCCCAGCATTTT. Translated, it gives CATSERQRGPQHF.

In this sample, this clonotype turned up many times. The chain has TRBV6-5 and TRBJ2-1; D possibly corresponds to TRBD2 (6 bases). The length of the CDR3 is 14 residues. Germline loops: CDR1 MNHEY, CDR2 SVGAGI. Trimming took 0 bases from V and 4 from J, leaving 7 bases between them. The DNA of the CDR3 is TGTGCCAGCAGTTACTCCGGGAGTTACAATGAGCAGTTCTTC. Its protein product is CASSYSGSYNEQFF.

This chain joins TRBV4-1 and TRBJ2-2; D gene uncertain. The CDR3 is 15 amino acids. Trimming cost V 1 base and J 2 bases, with 8 bases left between them. CDR1 is MGHRA and CDR2 is YSYEKL in the germline V gene. CDR3 sequence (DNA): TGCGCCAGCAGCCAAGGACATACAAACACCGGGGAGCTGTTTTTT. Its translation is CASSQGHTNTGELFF.

As concerns this clonotype: One end of the junction varies from germline; a read error may be responsible. The chain employs TRBV20-1 and TRBJ2-3; 10 bases line up with TRBD2. The CDR3 length is 16 residues. The germline V gene has CDR1 DFQATT and CDR2 SNEGSKA (reference sequence). This CDR3 is CCASGLAGAYTDTQYF. Here the CDR3 DNA reads TGCTGTGCTAGCGGGCTAGCGGGGGCCTACACAGATACGCAGTATTTT.

This clonotype has just a few counts. The chain links TRBV5-1 to TRBJ1-2; D might be TRBD1 (5 bases). The length of the CDR3 is 13 residues. The V and J ends lost 2 bases and 1 base respectively, with 6 bases between them. The germline V gene encodes CDR1 SGHRS and CDR2 YFSETQ. DNA of the CDR3: TGCGCCAGCAGCTTAGGGGTTAACTATGGCTACACCTTC. It is translated as CASSLGVNYGYTF.

This sequence joins TRBV20-1 and TRBJ2-5; D call uncertain. CDR1 is DFQATT and CDR2 is SNEGSKA in the germline V gene (reference sequence). V gave up 6 bases and J gave up 5 bases, with 16 bases separating them. This CDR3 comprises 13 residues. The DNA for the CDR3 is TGCAGTGCGCCGATACGGCCCGGGGAGACCCAGTACTTC. Its protein is CSAPIRPGETQYF.

This clonotype was detected many times. For the CDR3, the DNA is TGTGCCATCAGGGCAGGGACAGCCGGGGGGGAGCAGTACTTC. The encoded protein is CAIRAGTAGGEQYF. This sequence joins TRBV10-3 and TRBJ2-7; D may correspond to TRBD1 or TRBD2 (7 bases each). CDR3 size: 14 residues. Per germline, CDR1 ENHRY and CDR2 SYGVKD. V dropped 6 bases and J dropped 7 bases, with 19 bases sitting between them.

V and J are TRBV20-1 and TRBJ2-7; tentative D call: TRBD2 (6 bases). Trimming removed 0 bases from V and 0 bases from J, with 12 bases in between. The CDR3 has 15 residues. CDR1 and CDR2 (germline): DFQATT, SNEGSKA (reference sequence). CDR3 in DNA: TGCAGTGCTAGAGAATTCGGGCGGGGCTCCTACGAGCAGTACTTC. Amino acid sequence: CSAREFGRGSYEQYF.

The table lists this clonotype with a few counts. The chain joins TRBV29-1 to TRBJ2-1; tentative D call: TRBD2 (6 bases). Germline values: CDR1 SQVTM, CDR2 ANQGSEA. This CDR3 has 13 residues. V was cut by 3 bases and J by 9 bases, with 15 bases left in between. The chain's CDR3 is CSVDLAGLGEQFF. CDR3 nucleotide sequence: TGCAGCGTTGATCTCGCGGGGCTGGGTGAGCAGTTCTTC.